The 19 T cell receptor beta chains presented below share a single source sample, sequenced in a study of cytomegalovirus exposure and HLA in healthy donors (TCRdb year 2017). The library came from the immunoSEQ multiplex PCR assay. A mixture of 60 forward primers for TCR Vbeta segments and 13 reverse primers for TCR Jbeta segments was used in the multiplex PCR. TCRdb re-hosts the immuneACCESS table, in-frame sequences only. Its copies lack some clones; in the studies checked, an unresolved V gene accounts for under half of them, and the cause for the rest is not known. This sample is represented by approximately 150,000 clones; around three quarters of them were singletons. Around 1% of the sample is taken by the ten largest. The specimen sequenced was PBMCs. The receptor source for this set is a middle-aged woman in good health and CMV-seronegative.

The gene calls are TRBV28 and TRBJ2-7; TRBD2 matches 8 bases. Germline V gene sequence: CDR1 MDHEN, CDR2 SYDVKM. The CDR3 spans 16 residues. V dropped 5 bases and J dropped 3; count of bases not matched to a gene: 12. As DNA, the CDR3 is TGTGCCAGCAGTACTCTAGCGGGCCTTCGGATCTACGAGCAGTACTTC. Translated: CASSTLAGLRIYEQYF.

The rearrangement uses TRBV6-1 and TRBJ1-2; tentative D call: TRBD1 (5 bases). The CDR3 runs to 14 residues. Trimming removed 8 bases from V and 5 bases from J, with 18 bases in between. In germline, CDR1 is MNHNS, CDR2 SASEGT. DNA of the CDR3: TGTGCCAGCGGCGGGGGACTCATCTCTTATGGCTACACCTTC. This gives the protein CASGGGLISYGYTF.

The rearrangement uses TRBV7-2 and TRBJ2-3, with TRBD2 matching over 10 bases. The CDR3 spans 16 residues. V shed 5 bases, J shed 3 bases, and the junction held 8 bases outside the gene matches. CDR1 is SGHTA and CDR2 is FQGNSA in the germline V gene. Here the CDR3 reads CASSRPGLALTDTQYF. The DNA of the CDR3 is TGTGCCAGCAGCCGTCCGGGACTAGCGTTAACAGATACGCAGTATTTT.

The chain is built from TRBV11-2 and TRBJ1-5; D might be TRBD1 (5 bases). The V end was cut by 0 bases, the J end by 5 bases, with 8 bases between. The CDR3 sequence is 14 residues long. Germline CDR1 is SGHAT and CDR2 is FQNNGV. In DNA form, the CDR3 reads TGTGCCAGCAGCTTAGAGGGGGGAGATCAGCCCCAGCATTTT. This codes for CASSLEGGDQPQHF.

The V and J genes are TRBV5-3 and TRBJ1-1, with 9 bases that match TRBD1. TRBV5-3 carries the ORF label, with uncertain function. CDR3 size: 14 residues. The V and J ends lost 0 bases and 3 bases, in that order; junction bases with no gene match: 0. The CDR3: CARSLGQGDTEAFF. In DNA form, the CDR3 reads TGTGCCAGAAGCTTGGGACAGGGGGACACTGAAGCTTTCTTT.

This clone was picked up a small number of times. The CDR3 DNA reads as TGTGCCAGCAGTGAAGGTAGTAAGGGCTACACCTTC. This encodes CASSEGSKGYTF. This chain links TRBV2 with TRBJ1-2; D is unclear. CDR3 length: 12 residues. V lost 1 base and J lost 8, with 8 bases in between. Germline CDR1 SNHLY, CDR2 FYNNEI.

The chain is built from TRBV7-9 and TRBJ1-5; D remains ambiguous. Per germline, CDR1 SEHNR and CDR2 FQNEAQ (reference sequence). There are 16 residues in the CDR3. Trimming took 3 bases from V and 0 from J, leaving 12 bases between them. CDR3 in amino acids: CASSFFGRDSNQPQHF. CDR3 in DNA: TGTGCCAGCAGCTTCTTCGGACGGGATAGCAATCAGCCCCAGCATTTT.

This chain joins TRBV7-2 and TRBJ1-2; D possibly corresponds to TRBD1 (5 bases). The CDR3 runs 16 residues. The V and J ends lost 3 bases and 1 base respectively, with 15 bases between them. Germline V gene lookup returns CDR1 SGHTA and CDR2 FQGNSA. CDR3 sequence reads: CASSLDRGGINYGYTF. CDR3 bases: TGTGCCAGCAGCTTGGATAGGGGCGGCATTAACTATGGCTACACCTTC.

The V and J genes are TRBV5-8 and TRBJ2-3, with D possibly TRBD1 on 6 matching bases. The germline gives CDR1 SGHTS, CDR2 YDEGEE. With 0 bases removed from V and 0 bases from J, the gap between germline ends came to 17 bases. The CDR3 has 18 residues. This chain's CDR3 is CASSLDQIQGRSTDTQYF. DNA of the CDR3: TGTGCCAGCAGCTTGGACCAAATACAGGGTCGGAGCACAGATACGCAGTATTTT.

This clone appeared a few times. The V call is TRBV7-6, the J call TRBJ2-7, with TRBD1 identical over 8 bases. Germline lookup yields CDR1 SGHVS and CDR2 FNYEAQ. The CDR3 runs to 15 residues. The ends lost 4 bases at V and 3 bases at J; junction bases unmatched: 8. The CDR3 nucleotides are TGTGCCAGCAGCTCAGCCGGGACAGGCGGCTACGAGCAGTACTTC. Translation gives CASSSAGTGGYEQYF.

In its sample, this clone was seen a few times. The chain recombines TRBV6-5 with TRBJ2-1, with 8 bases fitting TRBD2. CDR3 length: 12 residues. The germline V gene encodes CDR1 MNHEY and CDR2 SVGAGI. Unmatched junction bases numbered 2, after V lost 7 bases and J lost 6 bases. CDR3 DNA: TGTGCCAGCACTAGCGGGTTCAATGAGCAGTTCTTC. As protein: CASTSGFNEQFF.

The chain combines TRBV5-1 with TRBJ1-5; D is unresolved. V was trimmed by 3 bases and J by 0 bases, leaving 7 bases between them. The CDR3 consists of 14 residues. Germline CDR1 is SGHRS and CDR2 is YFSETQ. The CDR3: CASSSGYSNQPQHF. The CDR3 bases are TGCGCCAGCAGCTCAGGTTATAGCAATCAGCCCCAGCATTTT.

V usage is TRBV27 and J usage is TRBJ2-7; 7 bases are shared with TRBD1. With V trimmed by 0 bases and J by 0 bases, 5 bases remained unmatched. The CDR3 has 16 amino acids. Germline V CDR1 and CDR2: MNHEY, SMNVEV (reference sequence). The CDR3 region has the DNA TGTGCCAGCAGTTTATCGAGCAGGGGGAACTCCTACGAGCAGTACTTC. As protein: CASSLSSRGNSYEQYF.

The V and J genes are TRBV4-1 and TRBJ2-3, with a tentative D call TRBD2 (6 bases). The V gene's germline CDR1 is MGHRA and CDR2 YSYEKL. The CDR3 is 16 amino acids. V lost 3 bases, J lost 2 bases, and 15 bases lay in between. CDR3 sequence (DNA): TGCGCCAGCAGCCACACCCGGGACTTAGACACAGATACGCAGTATTTT. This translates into CASSHTRDLDTDTQYF.

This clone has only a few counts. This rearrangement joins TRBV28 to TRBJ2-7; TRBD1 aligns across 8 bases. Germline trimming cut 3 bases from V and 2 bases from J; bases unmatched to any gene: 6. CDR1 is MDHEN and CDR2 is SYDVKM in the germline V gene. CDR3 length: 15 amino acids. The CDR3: CASSFPDRVPYEQYF. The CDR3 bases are TGTGCCAGCAGTTTCCCGGACAGGGTTCCCTACGAGCAGTACTTC.

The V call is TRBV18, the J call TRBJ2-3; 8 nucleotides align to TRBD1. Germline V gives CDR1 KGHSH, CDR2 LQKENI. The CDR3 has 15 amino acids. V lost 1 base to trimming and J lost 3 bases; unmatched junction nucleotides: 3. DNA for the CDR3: TGTGCCAGCTCACCACGACAGGGGCATACAGATACGCAGTATTTT. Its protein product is CASSPRQGHTDTQYF.

The CDR3 nucleotides read TGTGCCAGCAGCCCGGGACAGGGGGCATCAGAGACCCAGTACTTC. The encoded protein is CASSPGQGASETQYF. This chain links TRBV9 with TRBJ2-5; 12 bases fit TRBD1. In germline, CDR1 is SGDLS, CDR2 YYNGEE. The junction had 5 bases not matched to a gene; V was cut back by 4 bases and J by 4 bases. This CDR3 is 15 amino acids long.

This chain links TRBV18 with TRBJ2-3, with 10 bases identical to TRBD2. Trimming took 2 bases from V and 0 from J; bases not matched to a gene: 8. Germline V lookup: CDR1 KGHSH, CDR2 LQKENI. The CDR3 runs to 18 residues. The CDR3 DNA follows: TGTGCCAGCTCACCATTCCTAGCGGGAGACCATAGCACAGATACGCAGTATTTT. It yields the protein CASSPFLAGDHSTDTQYF.

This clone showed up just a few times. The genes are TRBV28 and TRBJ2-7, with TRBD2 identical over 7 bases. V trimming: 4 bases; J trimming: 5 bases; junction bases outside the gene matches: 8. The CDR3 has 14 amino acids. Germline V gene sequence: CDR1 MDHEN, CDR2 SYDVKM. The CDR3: CASSSRGSIDEQYF. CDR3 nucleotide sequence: TGTGCCAGCAGTTCCCGCGGGAGTATCGACGAGCAGTACTTC. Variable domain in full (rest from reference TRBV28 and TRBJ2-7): DVKVTQSSRYLVKRTGEKVFLECVQDMDHENMFWYRQDPGLGLRLIYFSYDVKMKEKGDIPEGYSVSREKKERFSLILESASTNQTSMYLCASSSRGSIDEQYFGPGTRLTVT.